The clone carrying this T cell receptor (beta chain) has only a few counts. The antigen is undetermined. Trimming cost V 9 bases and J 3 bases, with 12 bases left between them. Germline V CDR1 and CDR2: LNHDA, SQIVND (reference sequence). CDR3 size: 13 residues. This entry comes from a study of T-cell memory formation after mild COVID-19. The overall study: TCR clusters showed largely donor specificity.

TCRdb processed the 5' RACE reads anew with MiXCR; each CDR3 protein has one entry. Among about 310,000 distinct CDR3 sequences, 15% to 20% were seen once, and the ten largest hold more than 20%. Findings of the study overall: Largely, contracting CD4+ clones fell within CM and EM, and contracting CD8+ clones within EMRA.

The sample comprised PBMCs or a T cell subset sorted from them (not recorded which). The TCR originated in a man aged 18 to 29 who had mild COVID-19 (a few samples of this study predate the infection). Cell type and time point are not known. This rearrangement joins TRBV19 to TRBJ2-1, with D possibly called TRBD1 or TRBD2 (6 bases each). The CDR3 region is CASAGQRYNEQFF. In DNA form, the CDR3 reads TGTGCCAGCGCGGGACAACGCTACAATGAGCAGTTCTTC.